The sequence of this T cell receptor beta chain was determined in a study of T-cell reconstitution after alpha-beta-depleted transplantation in children. A TCRbeta library incorporating unique molecular identifiers was prepared. One entry per CDR3 protein results from TCRdb running MiXCR on the PCR reads. Counted here are 230,000 or so distinct CDR3 sequences, 9.5% to 15% occurring once; the ten biggest clones make up 2.6%. Trimming stripped 8 bases from V and 4 bases from J, with 12 bases between. This CDR3 spans 13 amino acids. The germline V gene encodes CDR1 MNHEY and CDR2 SVGEGT. This clonotype was detected many times.

The sequence came from a human donor who donated a stem cell graft to a child with acute lymphoblastic leukemia. The sample consisted of PBMCs from the stem cell graft donor, taken from the stem cell graft. This chain links TRBV6-2 or TRBV6-3 with TRBJ2-1; D remains ambiguous. This CDR3 is CASGSAEYNEQFF. Here the CDR3 DNA reads TGTGCCAGCGGGTCGGCGGAGTACAATGAGCAGTTCTTC.